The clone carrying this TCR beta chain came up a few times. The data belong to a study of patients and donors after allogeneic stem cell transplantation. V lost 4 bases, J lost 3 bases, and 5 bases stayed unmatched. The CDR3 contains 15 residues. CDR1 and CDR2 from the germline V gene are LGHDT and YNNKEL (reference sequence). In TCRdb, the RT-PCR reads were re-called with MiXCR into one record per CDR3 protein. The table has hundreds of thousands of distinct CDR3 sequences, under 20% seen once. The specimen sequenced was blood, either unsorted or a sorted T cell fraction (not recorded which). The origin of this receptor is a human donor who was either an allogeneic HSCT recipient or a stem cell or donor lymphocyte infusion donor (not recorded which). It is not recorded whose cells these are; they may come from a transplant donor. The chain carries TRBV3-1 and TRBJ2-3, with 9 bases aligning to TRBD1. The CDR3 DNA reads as TGTGCCAGCAGCCTACGGGACAGGGTAACAGATACGCAGTATTTT. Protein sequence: CASSLRDRVTDTQYF.